This T cell receptor (beta chain) was documented in a study of CD8 T cells in ankylosing spondylitis. Construction of TCR beta libraries was performed using quantitative 5'-RACE with molecular barcodes. TCRdb reanalysed the 5' RACE reads using MiXCR and keeps one entry per CDR3 protein. The sample carries about 800,000 distinct CDR3 sequences, approximately 12% recorded once. A word on this clonotype: Its antigen is unknown.

V lost 4 bases and J lost 1, with 18 bases in between. The CDR3 totals 18 residues. Per germline, CDR1 SGHRS and CDR2 YFSETQ. Whole-study findings and limits: In ankylosing spondylitis patients, matched synovial fluid reportedly showed significant enrichment of disease-linked clones. Disease-linked clones bore a CD8+ phenotype and were relatively rare in peripheral blood. A number of the motif variants had already been described in reactive arthritis synovial fluid and blood. What appeared characteristic of ankylosing spondylitis blood was a TCR beta motif of several highly homologous variants.

The source of this sequence is a male donor with ankylosing spondylitis. The chain combines TRBV5-1 with TRBJ2-6, with D tentatively TRBD2 (6 bases). The sample taken for sequencing was blood, either unsorted or a sorted T cell fraction (not recorded which). The CDR3 sequence is CASSPRDSPGSGANVLTF. The CDR3 DNA reads as TGCGCCAGCAGCCCACGGGACTCTCCAGGATCTGGGGCCAACGTCCTGACTTTC.